Following are 16 T cell receptor beta chains from one sample sequenced in a study of blood T cell repertoires in COVID-19. The assay was immunoSEQ multiplex PCR, and TCRdb's table has in-frame clones only and misses some. The repertoire holds 130,000 or so clones, more than 70% seen once, with around 4.1% in the top ten. The specimen was peripheral blood. These receptor sequences come from a human donor in a cohort sampled during active COVID-19.

The rearrangement links TRBV7-2 to TRBJ2-7, with D unresolved. From germline, CDR1 is SGHTA and CDR2 FQGNSA. The V end lost 2 bases, the J end lost 4 bases, and 9 bases lay between the germline ends. The CDR3 has 13 residues. The CDR3 is CASSLTIQYEQYV. CDR3 in DNA: TGTGCCAGCAGCTTAACGATACAATACGAGCAGTACGTC.

The chain links TRBV30 to TRBJ1-3; D is ambiguous. Trimming took 2 bases from V and 4 from J, leaving 9 bases between them. CDR1 and CDR2 from the germline V gene are GTSNPN and SVGIG (reference sequence). This CDR3 is built from 13 residues. CDR3 DNA sequence: TGTGCCTGGAGTCACTCGGGGGGAAACACCATATATTTT. This sequence encodes CAWSHSGGNTIYF.

This clone appeared a single time. The rearrangement uses TRBV6-6 and TRBJ2-5; possibly TRBD2 for D (7 bases). The CDR3 contains 18 residues. Trimming removed 5 bases from V and 7 bases from J, with 29 bases in between. The germline gives CDR1 MNHNY, CDR2 SVGAGI (reference sequence). CDR3 loop: CASSPSEGLWGGHMTQYF. The CDR3 coding sequence is TGTGCCAGCAGTCCTTCCGAGGGACTATGGGGGGGGCACATGACCCAGTACTTC.

The chain links TRBV3-1 (or the pseudogene TRBV3-2) to TRBJ2-1; tentative D call: TRBD2 (5 bases). Germline CDR1 reads LGHDT; CDR2 reads YNNKEL (reference sequence). This CDR3 spans 15 amino acids. The V and J ends lost 4 bases and 4 bases respectively, with 14 bases between them. The CDR3 DNA reads TGTGCCAGCAGCCTATCCCGGGGTGGTTACAATGAGCAGTTCTTC. Translating it yields CASSLSRGGYNEQFF.

The chain combines TRBV18 with TRBJ2-7; D uncertain. Germline CDR1 is KGHSH and CDR2 is LQKENI. The CDR3 contains 13 residues. With 6 bases removed from V and 0 bases from J, the gap between germline ends came to 9 bases. CDR3 sequence: CASSSSGSYEQYV. For the CDR3, the DNA is TGTGCCAGCTCCTCATCGGGCTCCTACGAGCAGTACGTC.

The chain joins TRBV6-2 or TRBV6-3 to TRBJ1-5, with D hard to call. CDR3 length: 14 amino acids. V dropped 5 bases and J dropped 5 bases, with 13 bases sitting between them. Per germline, CDR1 MNHEY and CDR2 SVGEGT. CDR3 nucleotide sequence: TGTGCCAGCAGTAGGCAGCGGGTCGATCAGCCCCAGCATTTT. This sequence encodes CASSRQRVDQPQHF.

CDR3 region: CASSQDIQGSTNEKLFF. The CDR3 nucleotides read TGCGCCAGCAGCCAAGATATCCAGGGATCAACTAATGAAAAACTGTTTTTT. V gene TRBV4-1 combines with J gene TRBJ1-4; D might be TRBD1 (5 bases). The CDR3 is 17 residues long. V was trimmed by 0 bases and J by 0 bases, leaving 11 bases between them. Germline V gene sequence: CDR1 MGHRA, CDR2 YSYEKL.

The V call is TRBV5-4, the J call TRBJ1-6; D is ambiguous. V lost 7 bases and J lost 7, with 18 bases in between. This CDR3 spans 15 amino acids. In germline, CDR1 is SGHNT, CDR2 YYREEE (reference sequence). CDR3 residues: CASSAGAESNSPLHF. The CDR3 coding sequence is TGTGCCAGCTCTGCGGGCGCAGAGAGCAATTCACCCCTCCACTTT.

The chain combines TRBV10-3 with TRBJ1-3, with TRBD1 matching over 7 bases. Trimming at V came to 8 bases and at J to 4 bases, leaving 11 bases not matched to a gene. Looked up from germline, CDR1 is ENHRY and CDR2 is SYGVKD. This CDR3 spans 15 amino acids. CDR3 in amino acids: CAIGETGAAGNTIYF. The CDR3 region has the DNA TGTGCCATCGGAGAAACAGGGGCGGCAGGAAACACCATATATTTT.

This clone was counted a few times. This rearrangement joins TRBV3-1 (or the pseudogene TRBV3-2) to TRBJ1-2, with 8 bases that match TRBD1. The CDR3 contains 15 residues. V trimming: 7 bases; J trimming: 4 bases; junction bases outside the gene matches: 11. Germline V lookup: CDR1 LGHDT, CDR2 YNNKEL (reference sequence). CDR3 sequence: CASMNGAGGFYGYTF. DNA of the CDR3: TGTGCCAGCATGAACGGGGCAGGGGGCTTCTATGGCTACACCTTC.

The genes are TRBV18 and TRBJ2-7; D uncertain. The CDR3 loop spans 13 amino acids. Trimming pared 3 bases from V and 0 bases from J, leaving 6 bases between. Germline V gene sequence: CDR1 KGHSH, CDR2 LQKENI. The CDR3 nucleotides read TGTGCCAGCTCACCCAGTCTCTCCTACGAGCAGTACGTC. Its protein is CASSPSLSYEQYV.

Regarding this clone: As the CDR3 is not closed by the conserved phenylalanine or tryptophan, this likely results from a read error. The DNA is omitted, as the CDR3 cannot be located on it reliably, and the CDR3 follows TCRdb's listing. The chain has TRBV7-9 and TRBJ2-7; the table assigns TRBD2, which was not confirmed against the DNA. The CDR3 extends over 11 residues, inclusive of both ends. The germline V gene has CDR1 SEHNR and CDR2 FQNEAQ (reference sequence). CDR3: CASSFTIRGRD.

The CDR3 DNA reads TGTGCCAGCAGCTTGGGCGGCCTATCTGGGGCCAACGTCCTGACTTTC. This sequence encodes CASSLGGLSGANVLTF. The chain uses TRBV5-4 and TRBJ2-6; no clear D gene. The CDR3 length is 16 residues. Trimming left V 0 bases short and J 1 base short, with 8 bases between. CDR1 SGHNT and CDR2 YYREEE come from the germline V gene (reference sequence).

V usage is TRBV13 and J usage is TRBJ2-5, with 8 nucleotides matching TRBD1. V was pared by 2 bases and J by 4 bases, with 6 bases of the junction left unmatched. CDR3 size: 15 residues. Germline CDR1 and CDR2: PRHDT and FYEKMQ (reference sequence). Written as DNA, the CDR3 is TGTGCCAGCAGCTTACCCCAGGGGGCATTAGAGACCCAGTACTTC. Translating it yields CASSLPQGALETQYF.

In DNA, the CDR3 is TGCGCCAGCAGCCAGCAACTAGGAGATACGCAGTATTTT. Its protein product is CASSQQLGDTQYF. The V call is TRBV4-3, the J call TRBJ2-3, with D perhaps matching TRBD2 (5 bases). CDR3 size: 13 residues. Between the trimmed V and J ends, which lost 3 bases and 5 bases, there was a span of 9 bases. The germline V gene has CDR1 LGHNA and CDR2 YSLEER.

As DNA, the CDR3 is TGTGCCAGCAGCTCGCAGACAATGCGAGAGACCCAGTACTTC. Protein product: CASSSQTMRETQYF. This rearrangement joins TRBV7-9 to TRBJ2-5; no definite D call. The germline V gene encodes CDR1 SEHNR and CDR2 FQNEAQ (reference sequence). The CDR3 sequence is 14 residues long. V was clipped by 4 bases and J by 4 bases, with 13 bases between them.